Below, one TCR beta chain is given with its context. The target of this receptor is not known. Base qualities are not at hand, and no much larger clone is one base apart. The data were taken from a study of cytomegalovirus exposure and HLA in healthy donors (dated by TCRdb to the late 2010s). Context from the whole study: The 500 to 800 repertoires of the first cohort and the approximately 130 validation repertoires were produced on the same platform, according to a later analysis. The study aimed to test whether signatures of past pathogen exposure could be identified by cataloging public T cell receptors. Besides the first cohort of some 670 subjects, a separate validation cohort made up of 120 different subjects was used. To predict cytomegalovirus infection status, the study combined high-throughput TCR immunosequencing, statistical association of individual TCRs with disease status, and machine learning.

Receptor libraries were prepared by the immunoSEQ multiplex PCR assay. In the authors' own workflow: A statistical classification framework was built for diagnosing cytomegalovirus status from the catalog of TCR beta chain sequences. The immuneACCESS repertoire file appears here via TCRdb, limited to in-frame rearrangements. These files lack a portion of the clones; in checked studies, under half of the deficit traces to unresolved V genes, and the cause of the others is not known. V, J and clone size were drawn from that table, and D and trimming were deduced from the DNA. Counted in this sample were over 90,000 clones; approximately 94% of them appeared once. The ten largest clones represent approximately 1% of the sample. Broader findings and caveats from the paper: Most TCR sequences were seen in very few donors, while some public TCRs were found in many individuals. In a later analysis, TCRs clustered in the first cohort were found to also tend to co-occur in the 100 to 150 validation repertoires, with 90% to 95% of cluster scores above 0. The study listed around 160 TCR beta chains as associated with cytomegalovirus. A few of the identified cytomegalovirus-associated TCR beta chains were confirmed in vitro to be specific for cytomegalovirus antigens. The classifier was reported to diagnose cytomegalovirus status with high specificity and sensitivity in both the original and validation cohorts. It was suggested by the authors that the approach could potentially be generalized to other disease states and immunological phenotypes. All 110 or so repertoires were used to score co-occurrence in the validation cohort in a later analysis, because that analysis had no HLA typing for the cohort.

The donors were included in the validation cohort of over a hundred subjects, a group kept apart from the approximately 690-subject first cohort. This TCR came from a young woman in good health and CMV-seronegative. Sequencing was performed on PBMCs.

The DNA sequence is as follows: TGTGCCAGCAGTGGTAGTTCTGCGAATCAGCCCCAGCATTTT. Its protein reads: CASSGSSANQPQHF. Rearrangement joined TRBV2 to TRBJ1-5, with the D gene call left open. Spanning cysteine to phenylalanine, the CDR3 consists of 14 amino acids. The kept DNA is CDR3 alone, 42 bases in frame from the first base. V is reduced by 4 bases and J by 4 bases, leaving a spacing of 11 bases between them. The germline V gene provides CDR1 SNHLY and CDR2 FYNNEI.